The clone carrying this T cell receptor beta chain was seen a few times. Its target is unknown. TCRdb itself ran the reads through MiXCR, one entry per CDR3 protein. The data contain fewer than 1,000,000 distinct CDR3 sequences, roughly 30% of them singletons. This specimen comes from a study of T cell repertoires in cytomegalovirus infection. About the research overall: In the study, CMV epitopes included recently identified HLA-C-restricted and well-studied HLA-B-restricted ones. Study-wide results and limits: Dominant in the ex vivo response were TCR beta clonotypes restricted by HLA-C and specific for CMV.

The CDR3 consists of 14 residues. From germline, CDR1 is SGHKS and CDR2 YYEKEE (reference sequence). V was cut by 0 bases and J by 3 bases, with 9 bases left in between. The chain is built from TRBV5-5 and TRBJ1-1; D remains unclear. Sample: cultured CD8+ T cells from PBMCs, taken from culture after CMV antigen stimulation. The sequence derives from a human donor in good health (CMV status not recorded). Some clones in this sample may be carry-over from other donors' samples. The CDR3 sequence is CASSLGLRHTEAFF. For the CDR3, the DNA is TGTGCCAGCAGCTTGGGGCTGAGGCACACTGAAGCTTTCTTT.